This TCR beta chain was recovered during a study of blood T cell repertoires in COVID-19. Study-wide background: T cells, B-cell-depleted T cells, or PBMCs supplied cDNA or gDNA.

Using immunoSEQ multiplex PCR, the repertoire was profiled, and TCRdb retains in-frame clones only, with some absent. This sample has about 48,000 clones, with approximately 90% found just once. Sequencing was performed on peripheral blood. The sequence was collected from a woman aged 80 or over with COVID-19, enrolled during active disease.

Written as DNA, the CDR3 is TGTGCCAGCAGTGAGCGTTTGTCGGGACTCTTGAACAATGAGCAGTTCTTC. It encodes CASSERLSGLLNNEQFF. The V gene is TRBV6-4, the J gene TRBJ2-1; weak D call: TRBD2 (6 bases). CDR1 and CDR2 from the germline V gene are MRHNA and SNTAGT. This CDR3 region has 17 residues. V dropped 3 bases and J dropped 5 bases, with 20 bases sitting between them.